The subject of this entry is one TCR beta chain. This clone came up a few times. The antigen it binds to is not known. Within one base of it there is no much larger clone, and no base qualities were kept. Per the germline V gene, MGHRA is the CDR1 and YSYEKL is the CDR2. The CDR3 numbers 15 residues from cysteine through phenylalanine. Just CDR3 DNA is preserved here, 45 bases in frame from base 1. V sheds 0 bases and J sheds 0 bases, leaving 9 bases between their ends. This sample stems from a study of blood T cell repertoires in COVID-19 (dated by TCRdb to between 2020 and 2021). The study in broad terms: The collaborator samples originated in the United States, Italy and Spain and spanned the acute and convalescent phases of COVID-19. The prospective study material was composed of cDNA or gDNA derived from T cells, B-cell-depleted T cells, or PBMCs. The dataset comprised deeply sampled blood TCRbeta repertoires from subjects exposed to, actively infected with, or recovered from COVID-19. The repertoires were released in a freely available public database meant as a resource for research on the immune response to SARS-CoV-2. Samples came from the ongoing ImmuneRACE study (first 160 participants) plus 1,254 subjects from 6 global collaborators. The sample metadata nearly always contained a de-identified subject ID, COVID-19 status, age in years and sex. Where available, HLA class I and class II types were obtained from metadata supplied by the sample provider rather than from assay-based typing. Paper-wide results and their limitations: How much clinical and demographic metadata was included differed by source and by participant, and the metadata was provided uncurated.

The immunoSEQ Assay, a bias-controlled multiplex PCR, was used to amplify TCRbeta CDR3 regions from genomic DNA. As for how the authors treated the data: Nucleated cell counts per sample were estimated from amplification of reference gene primers within the assay. To quantify the absolute abundance of each unique TCRbeta CDR3 rearrangement, sequence reads were collapsed and filtered. For each sample, productive Simpson clonality was calculated by taking the square root of Simpson's diversity index across productive rearrangements. In its TCRdb copy, this immuneACCESS table keeps in-frame sequences only and misses some clones. Where compared with another copy, unresolved V genes explain less than half of these, and the others have no known cause. V and J calls and clone size follow that table, whereas D and trimming were derived from the DNA. The sample contains approximately 280,000 clones, over 75% of them found a single time. The top ten clones comprise about 10% of the sample.

The collaborating institutions used their own protocols to collect whole blood in K2EDTA tubes. For TCRbeta analysis, collaborator samples were shipped as frozen whole blood, as isolated PBMCs, or as DNA extracted from either sample type. This TCR came from a woman between 65 and 79 years old with acute or convalescent COVID-19. Sequencing was done on a sample of peripheral blood. The rearrangement combines TRBV4-1 with TRBJ2-7; the D gene cannot be named for sure. The DNA sequence is given as TGCGCCAGCAGCCAAGAGGCTTTCATCTCCTACGAGCAGTACTTC. Translation gives CASSQEAFISYEQYF.